A single sample gave rise to the 4 T cell receptor beta chains below, sequenced in a study of T cell changes during pregnancy in multiple sclerosis. Method: immunoSEQ multiplex PCR; TCRdb's copy keeps in-frame clones and lacks some. The table includes 38,000 or so clones, approximately 93% detected once. The sequencing here drew on CD4+ T cells from peripheral blood mononuclear cells, taken in the first trimester of pregnancy. The receptors were sampled from a female donor with multiple sclerosis, enrolled in a pregnancy study.

The rearrangement links TRBV7-3 to TRBJ2-1, with 9 bases aligning to TRBD1. Germline CDR1 and CDR2: SGHTA and FQGTGA. V lost 5 bases and J lost 6; bases outside the gene matches: 11. The CDR3 extends over 16 amino acids. CDR3 sequence: CASSLRGTGTPNEQFF. The CDR3 nucleotides read TGTGCCAGCAGCCTAAGGGGGACAGGGACCCCCAATGAGCAGTTCTTC.

This rearrangement joins TRBV4-3 to TRBJ2-3; 10 bases map to TRBD2. CDR1 and CDR2 (germline): LGHNA, YSLEER. The junction had 8 bases not matched to a gene; V was cut back by 0 bases and J by 2 bases. The CDR3 covers 18 residues. The CDR3 is CASSQDLTAGGVTDTQYF. Here the CDR3 DNA reads TGCGCCAGCAGCCAAGATCTTACAGCGGGGGGGGTCACAGATACGCAGTATTTT.

CDR3 amino acids: CASSPFRDRYRDEQYF. CDR3 nucleotides: TGTGCCAGTAGCCCTTTCCGGGACAGGTACCGCGACGAGCAGTACTTC. The chain links TRBV19 to TRBJ2-7, with TRBD1 matching 8 bases. This CDR3 spans 16 amino acids. V dropped 6 bases and J dropped 5; count of bases not matched to a gene: 15. Germline V gene data show CDR1 as LNHDA and CDR2 as SQIVND (reference sequence).

This clone was observed a single time. The chain is built from TRBV19 and TRBJ2-6; weak D call: TRBD1 (6 bases). The germline V gene encodes CDR1 LNHDA and CDR2 SQIVND (reference sequence). Trimming took 4 bases from V and 0 from J, leaving 10 bases between them. There are 16 residues in the CDR3. CDR3 protein: CASSRGHSSGANVLTF. DNA for the CDR3: TGTGCCAGTAGTAGGGGACACAGCTCTGGGGCCAACGTCCTGACTTTC. The variable domain in full, with the rest retrieved from reference TRBV19 and TRBJ2-6, is DGGITQSPKYLFRKEGQNVTLSCEQNLNHDAMYWYRQDPGQGLRLIYYSQIVNDFQKGDIAEGYSVSREKKESFPLTVTSAQKNPTAFYLCASSRGHSSGANVLTFGAGSRLTVL.